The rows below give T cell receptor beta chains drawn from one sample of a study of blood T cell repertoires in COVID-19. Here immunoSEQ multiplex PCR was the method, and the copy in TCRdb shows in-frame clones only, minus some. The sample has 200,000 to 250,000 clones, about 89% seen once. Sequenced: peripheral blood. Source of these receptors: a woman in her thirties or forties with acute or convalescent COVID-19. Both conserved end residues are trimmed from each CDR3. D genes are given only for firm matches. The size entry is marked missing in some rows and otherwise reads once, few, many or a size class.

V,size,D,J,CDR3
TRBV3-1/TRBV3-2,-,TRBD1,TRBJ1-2,ASSLRDRGGGYT
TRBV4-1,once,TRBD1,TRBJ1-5,ASSQAGTGLQPQH
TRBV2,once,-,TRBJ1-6,ASEGDGNSPLH
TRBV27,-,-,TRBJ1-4,ASSLETGTNEKLF
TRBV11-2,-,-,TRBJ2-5,ASSRTVQETQY
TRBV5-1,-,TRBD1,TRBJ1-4,ASSWGTTGGNEKLF
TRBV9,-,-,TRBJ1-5,ASSADTGTHNQPQH
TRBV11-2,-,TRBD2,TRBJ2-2,ASSLTSGGVNTGELF
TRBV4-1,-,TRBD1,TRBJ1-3,ASSQTPPRSGTGYGNTIY
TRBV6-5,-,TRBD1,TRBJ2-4,ASSYSGQGANIQY
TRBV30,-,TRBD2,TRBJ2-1,AWSLGWDYRVYNEQF
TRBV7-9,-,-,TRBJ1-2,ATLTGTGYT
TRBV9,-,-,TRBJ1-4,ASSVGGVGEKLF
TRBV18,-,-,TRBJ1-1,ASSTAQNTEAF